This is a list of T cell receptor beta chains from one sample in a study of low-dose radiotherapy and immunotherapy resistance in tumors. MiXCR was run by TCRdb on the reads, yielding one entry per CDR3 protein. This sample carries about 50,000 distinct CDR3 sequences, about an eighth of them seen once, and the ten largest clones take 5.5% to 8%. This specimen was PBMCs, taken before treatment. These receptors were collected from a female donor with ovarian cancer. The CDR3 runs from the conserved cysteine through the conserved F or W. The D gene is left open where the match is weak. The size of a clone is reported for some rows only, either as once, few or many, or as a class for expanded clones.

TRBJ1-1 | NA | many | TRBV7-3 | TGTGCCAGCAGCTCACACATGAACACTGAAGCTTTCTTT | CASSSHMNTEAFF
TRBJ2-7 | TRBD1 | many | TRBV12-3/TRBV12-4 | TGTGCCAGCAGCCGACAGGGGGGCCCCTACGAGCAGTACTTC | CASSRQGGPYEQYF
TRBJ2-5 | TRBD1 | medium-sized | TRBV19 | TGTGCCAGTAGCACGACAGGGACGAGTGAGACCCAGTACTTC | CASSTTGTSETQYF
TRBJ1-1 | NA | many | TRBV29-1 | TGCAGCGTTGAGGGGAGTCTCCGGGCGGCTTTCTTT | CSVEGSLRAAFF
TRBJ2-1 | NA | many | TRBV5-1 | TGCGCCAGCAGTTTGGCGACCGGGAGTCTCAATGAGCAGTTCTTC | CASSLATGSLNEQFF
TRBJ2-6 | NA | many | TRBV2 | TGTGCCAGCACCTTTGGGGCCAACGTCCTGACTTTC | CASTFGANVLTF
TRBJ2-7 | NA | many | TRBV11-1 | TGTGCCAGCAGCTTTTCGGGGGACCCGTTTGCGGAGCAGTACTTC | CASSFSGDPFAEQYF
TRBJ2-7 | NA | NA | TRBV5-4 | TGTGCCAGCAGCCGCCCCGGGGACATCTCCTACGAGCAGTACTTC | CASSRPGDISYEQYF
TRBJ1-3 | NA | many | TRBV12-3/TRBV12-4 | TGTGCCAGCAGTTTACAGATCTCTGGAAACACCATATATTTT | CASSLQISGNTIYF
TRBJ2-5 | NA | many | TRBV2 | TGTGCCAGCAGTGAAAGTGGCGGGGGCTTAGGGACCCAGTACTTC | CASSESGGGLGTQYF
TRBJ1-2 | TRBD1 | many | TRBV28 | TGTGCCAGCAGTCCAAACAGGGGCGGCTACACCTTC | CASSPNRGGYTF
TRBJ1-3 | NA | many | TRBV9 | TGTGCCAGCAGCGTAGCTCTCCAGGGCCGAAACACCATATATTTT | CASSVALQGRNTIYF
TRBJ1-2 | TRBD1 | many | TRBV30 | TGTGCCTGGAGTCCACAGGGGCTTAACTATGGCTACACCTTC | CAWSPQGLNYGYTF
TRBJ1-3 | NA | many | TRBV20-1 | TGCAGTGCCCCAAACGGACAAGCTGGAAACACCATATATTTT | CSAPNGQAGNTIYF
TRBJ2-7 | NA | many | TRBV28 | TGTGCCGTCATCCGGGACAACTCCTACGAGCAGTACTTC | CAVIRDNSYEQYF
TRBJ2-6 | NA | few | TRBV7-3 | TGTGCCAGCAGCTTAAATGCCGGACGGTCGTCTGGGGCCAACGTCCTGACTTTC | CASSLNAGRSSGANVLTF
TRBJ1-3 | NA | many | TRBV3-1 | TGTGCCAGCAGCCAAGATACGGCCTCTGGAAACACCATATATTTT | CASSQDTASGNTIYF
TRBJ1-1 | TRBD1 | many | TRBV5-1 | TGCGCCAGCAGCCCGGGACAGATGAACACTGAAGCTTTCTTT | CASSPGQMNTEAFF
TRBJ2-7 | NA | many | TRBV11-2 | TGTGCCAGCAGCTCGGGCAGGGGGGAGGTCTGGGGGCCCTACGAGCAGTACTTC | CASSSGRGEVWGPYEQYF
TRBJ1-1 | NA | many | TRBV7-9 | TGTGCCAGCAGCTTGGTAGGGGGAGAAGCTTTCTTT | CASSLVGGEAFF
TRBJ2-7 | NA | many | TRBV5-1 | TGCGCCAGCAGCACCCGGGACACCCGCTACGAGCAGTACTTC | CASSTRDTRYEQYF
TRBJ2-2 | NA | many | TRBV11-3 | TGTGCCAGCAGCAGGACCTGGGACCGTGACACCGGGGAGCTGTTTTTT | CASSRTWDRDTGELFF
TRBJ1-5 | NA | many | TRBV5-1 | TGCGCCAGCAGCTTGGCCGGGGGGATCCAGCCCCAGCATTTT | CASSLAGGIQPQHF
TRBJ2-2 | NA | many | TRBV29-1 | TGCAGCGTTAGAATATCTGCCGGGGAGCTGTTTTTT | CSVRISAGELFF
TRBJ2-1 | NA | medium-sized | TRBV28 | TGTGCCAGCAGTGTGGCTAGCGTAGAGTTCTTC | CASSVASVEFF
TRBJ2-7 | TRBD2 | many | TRBV20-1 | TGCAGTGCTAGAGCCCTAGCGGGGTGGGACTACGAGCAGTACTTC | CSARALAGWDYEQYF
TRBJ1-6 | TRBD1 | many | TRBV5-6 | TGTGCCAGCACTCGATTACAGGGGGCGATTTATTCACCCCTCCACTTT | CASTRLQGAIYSPLHF
TRBJ1-4 | NA | many | TRBV7-9 | TGTGCCAGCAGCTCCTCAACGGGGGAAAAACTGTTTTTT | CASSSSTGEKLFF
TRBJ2-7 | NA | many | TRBV5-1 | TGCGCCAGCAGCCTGAGGGACCTCGCCTACGAGCAGTACTTC | CASSLRDLAYEQYF
TRBJ2-7 | NA | many | TRBV7-8 | TGTGCCAGCAGCTTAAGTGATTCGGGTGTGAACGAGCAGTACTTC | CASSLSDSGVNEQYF
TRBJ2-1 | NA | NA | TRBV5-1 | TGCGCCAGCAGCTCGGTGGTTGAGCAGTTCTTC | CASSSVVEQFF
TRBJ1-5 | TRBD1 | many | TRBV9 | TGTGCCAGCGGGACAGCCTATCAGCCCCAGCATTTT | CASGTAYQPQHF
TRBJ1-2 | NA | many | TRBV18 | TGTGCCAGCTCACCAGAGGGTAATGGCTACACCTTC | CASSPEGNGYTF
TRBJ1-1 | NA | many | TRBV11-2 | TGTGCCAGCAGCTTATCGCGAGGGTTCGGCACTGAAGCTTTCTTT | CASSLSRGFGTEAFF
TRBJ1-5 | TRBD1 | many | TRBV2 | TGTGCCAGCTGTAACAGGGGGCTCAATCAGCCCCAGCATTTT | CASCNRGLNQPQHF
TRBJ2-5 | TRBD1 | many | TRBV6-6 | TGTGCCAGCAGACAGGGGGCGATTCAAGAGACCCAGTACTTC | CASRQGAIQETQYF
TRBJ2-7 | TRBD2 | many | TRBV5-1 | TGCGCCAGCAGCTTGGGAGCGGGAGGTTGGTACGAGCAGTACTTC | CASSLGAGGWYEQYF